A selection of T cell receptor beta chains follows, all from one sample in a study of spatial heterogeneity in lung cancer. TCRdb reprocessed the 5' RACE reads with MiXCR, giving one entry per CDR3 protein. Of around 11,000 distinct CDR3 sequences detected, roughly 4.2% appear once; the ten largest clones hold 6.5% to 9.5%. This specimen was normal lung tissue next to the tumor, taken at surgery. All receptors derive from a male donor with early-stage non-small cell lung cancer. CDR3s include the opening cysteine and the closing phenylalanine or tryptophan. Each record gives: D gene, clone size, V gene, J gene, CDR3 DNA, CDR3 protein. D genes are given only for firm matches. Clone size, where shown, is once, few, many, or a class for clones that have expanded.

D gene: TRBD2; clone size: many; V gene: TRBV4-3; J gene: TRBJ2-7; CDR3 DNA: TGCGCCAGCAGCCAAGAAAGACTAGCGGGAGTCGAGCAGTACTTC; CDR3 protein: CASSQERLAGVEQYF
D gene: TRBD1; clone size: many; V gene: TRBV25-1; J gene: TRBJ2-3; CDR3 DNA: TGTGCCAGCAGTGCAGCTAACAGGGGGCCCTCGCAGTATTTT; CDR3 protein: CASSAANRGPSQYF
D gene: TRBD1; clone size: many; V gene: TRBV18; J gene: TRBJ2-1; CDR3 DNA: TGTGCCAGCTCACTCGACAGGGGGCGACGGGATAATGAGCAGTTCTTC; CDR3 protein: CASSLDRGRRDNEQFF
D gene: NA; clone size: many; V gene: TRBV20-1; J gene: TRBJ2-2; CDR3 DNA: TGCAGTGCCAAAGTCAGGGGTCACACCGGGGAGCTGTTTTTT; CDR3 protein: CSAKVRGHTGELFF
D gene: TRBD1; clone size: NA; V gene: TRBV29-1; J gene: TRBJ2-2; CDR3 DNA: TGCAGCGTTCCCGGACAGGCGAACACCGGGGAGCTGTTTTTT; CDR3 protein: CSVPGQANTGELFF
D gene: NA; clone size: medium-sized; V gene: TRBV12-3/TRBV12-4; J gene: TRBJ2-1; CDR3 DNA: TGTGCCAGCAGTACAGCAGGGTGGAGCTCCTACAATGAGCAGTTCTTC; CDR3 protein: CASSTAGWSSYNEQFF
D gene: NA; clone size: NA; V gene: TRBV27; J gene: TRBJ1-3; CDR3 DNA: TGTGCCAGCAGTTTGCAGTTTAGCTCTGGAAACACCATATATTTT; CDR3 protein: CASSLQFSSGNTIYF
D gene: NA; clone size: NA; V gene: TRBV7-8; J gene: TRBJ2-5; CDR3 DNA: TGTGCCAGCAGCCCACCCCGGGGGCAAGAGACCCAGTACTTC; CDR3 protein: CASSPPRGQETQYF
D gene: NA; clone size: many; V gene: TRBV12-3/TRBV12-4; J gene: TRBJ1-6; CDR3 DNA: TGTGCCAGCAGCCGGAAAGGGAATTCACCCCTCCACTTT; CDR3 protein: CASSRKGNSPLHF
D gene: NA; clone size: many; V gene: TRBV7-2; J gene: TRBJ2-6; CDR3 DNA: TGTGCCAGCAGCCCGTTCAACGTCCTGACTTTC; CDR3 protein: CASSPFNVLTF
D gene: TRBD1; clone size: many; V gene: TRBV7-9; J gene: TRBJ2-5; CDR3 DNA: TGTGCCACCGAAACAGGGGGCTTAGAGACCCAGTACTTC; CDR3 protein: CATETGGLETQYF
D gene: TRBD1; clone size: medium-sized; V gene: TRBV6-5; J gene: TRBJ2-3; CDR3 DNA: TGTGCCAGCCGTGACGGGGGACAGGGATACACAGATACGCAGTATTTT; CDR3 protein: CASRDGGQGYTDTQYF
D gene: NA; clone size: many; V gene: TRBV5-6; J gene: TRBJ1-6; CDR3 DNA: TGTGCCAGCAGCTCCTGGGGGGCAAGTCTTAATTCACCCCTCCACTTT; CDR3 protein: CASSSWGASLNSPLHF
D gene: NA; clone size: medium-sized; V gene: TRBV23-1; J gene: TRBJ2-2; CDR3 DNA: TGCGCCAGCAGTCAATCTGGGAGCGGGCACACCGGGGAGCTGTTTTTT; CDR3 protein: CASSQSGSGHTGELFF
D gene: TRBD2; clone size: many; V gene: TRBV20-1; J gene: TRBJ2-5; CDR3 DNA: TGCAGTGCTAGGCCGGGACTAGCCATTCAAGAGACCCAGTACTTC; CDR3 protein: CSARPGLAIQETQYF
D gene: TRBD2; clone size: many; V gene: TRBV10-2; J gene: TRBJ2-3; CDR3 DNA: TGCGCCAGCAGTGAAGCGGGAGGCACAGATACGCAGTATTTT; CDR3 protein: CASSEAGGTDTQYF
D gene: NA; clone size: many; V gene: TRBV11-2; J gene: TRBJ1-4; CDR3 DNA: TGTGCCAGCAGCTTCCAACGAGGGACTAATGAAAAACTGTTTTTT; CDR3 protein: CASSFQRGTNEKLFF
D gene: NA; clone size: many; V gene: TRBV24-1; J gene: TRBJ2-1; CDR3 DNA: TGTGCCACAGACAGTTACCGCAGCAATGAGCAGTTCTTC; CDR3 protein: CATDSYRSNEQFF